This note documents a single T cell receptor beta chain sequence. The PCR was carried out with 60 Vbeta primers and 13 Jbeta primers. Some clones are missing from TCRdb's copy, which holds only in-frame ones; the method was immunoSEQ multiplex PCR. The table includes about 120,000 clones, 74% detected once. This entry is derived from a study of cytomegalovirus exposure and HLA in healthy donors. Germline CDR1 and CDR2: MNHEY and SMNVEV (reference sequence). The CDR3 sequence is 14 residues long. The V gene lost 8 bases and the J gene lost 2 bases, with 13 bases spanning the gap. This receptor was identified in a human donor in good health. V gene TRBV27 combines with J gene TRBJ1-5; possibly TRBD1 for D (6 bases). Sequenced input: PBMCs. DNA for the CDR3: TGTGCCAGCCAAACTGGGGGCCGCAATCAGCCCCAGCATTTT. Translation gives CASQTGGRNQPQHF.